The 9 T cell receptor beta chains reported below all come from one sample, sequenced in a study of neurological immune-mediated disorders (dated by TCRdb to about 2019). Library generation was performed with 5' RACE. The listed sequencing device is Illumina HiSeq 2500. In TCRdb, the public reads were trimmed at Q25 with fastp and aligned with MiXCR, with productive beta chains retained. Entries are consolidated by CDR3 protein sequence, retaining the most common genes and DNA. Within this sample are approximately 50,000 distinct CDR3 sequences, with roughly 4% of them counted one time only. Approximately 1.6% of the sample lies in the top ten. Sequenced input: PBMCs. Every receptor here comes from a man aged 25-45 years with multiple sclerosis.

Turning to this clonotype: Its ends do not fully match the called genes, so a read error is possible. V is TRBV7-6 and J is TRBJ1-6, with 10 nucleotides matching TRBD1. Germline V CDR1 and CDR2: SGHVS, FNYEAQ. This CDR3 has 15 residues. The CDR3: CASSLDDRGQAPLNF. The CDR3 nucleotides read TGTGCCAGCAGCTTAGATGACAGGGGGCAGGCACCCCTCAACTTT.

This clonotype was picked up many times. The J gene is TRBJ1-5, the V gene TRBV20-1, with a possible D match to TRBD1 (5 bases). The CDR3 covers 15 residues. The germline CDR1 and CDR2 sequences are DFQATT and SNEGSKA (reference sequence). The V gene lost 2 bases and the J gene lost 0 bases, with 11 bases spanning the gap. For the CDR3, the DNA is TGCAGTGCTAGAAACGGGGGAGATAGCAATCAGCCCCAGCATTTT. It encodes CSARNGGDSNQPQHF.

This clonotype came up a few times. Just one base apart from a much larger clone, this may be a read error. V usage is TRBV3-1 and J usage is TRBJ2-3; TRBD2 matches 9 bases. Germline V gene data show CDR1 as LGHDT and CDR2 as YNNKEL (reference sequence). With 7 bases clipped from V and 2 bases from J, the junction kept 10 bases outside the gene matches. This CDR3 spans 16 amino acids. The CDR3 reads CASNLPSGKYTDTQYF. The CDR3 DNA sequence: TGTGCCAGCAATCTACCTAGCGGGAAATACACAGATACGCAGTATTTT.

This clonotype was observed a few times. The rearrangement joins TRBV10-3 to TRBJ2-7; D perhaps matches TRBD2 (7 bases). Trimming took off 4 bases at V and 3 bases at J, with 13 bases between the two ends. The CDR3 is 14 residues long. Germline V gene sequence: CDR1 ENHRY, CDR2 SYGVKD. The CDR3 here is CAISGGGAFYEQYF. The CDR3 nucleotides read TGTGCCATCAGTGGTGGGGGGGCCTTCTACGAGCAGTACTTC.

This clonotype was seen at least ten times. CDR3 sequence (DNA): TGCGCCAGCAGCCCCGGAAGGACAGGGGGAAACTATGGCTACACCTTC. Amino acid sequence: CASSPGRTGGNYGYTF. V gene TRBV5-1 combines with J gene TRBJ1-2, with 10 bases that match TRBD1. The V gene's germline CDR1 is SGHRS and CDR2 YFSETQ. CDR3 length: 16 amino acids. The ends lost 4 bases at V and 2 bases at J; junction bases unmatched: 8.

In this sample, this clonotype turned up many times. The genes are TRBV20-1 and TRBJ2-1; D is unclear. Trimming shortened V by 1 base and J by 0 bases, and 7 bases separated the two germline ends. Per the germline V gene, CDR1 is DFQATT and CDR2 is SNEGSKA (reference sequence). The CDR3 spans 14 residues. The CDR3 is CSARVLLSYNEQFF. CDR3 DNA sequence: TGCAGTGCTAGAGTACTACTCTCCTACAATGAGCAGTTCTTC.

This clonotype has ten or more counts. The chain joins TRBV10-2 to TRBJ2-7, with a tentative D call TRBD1 (6 bases). The length of the CDR3 is 14 residues. Germline V gene lookup returns CDR1 WSHSY and CDR2 SAAADI. Trimming took off 2 bases at V and 2 bases at J, with 10 bases between the two ends. The CDR3 is CASSEGQWAYEQYF. In DNA form, the CDR3 reads TGCGCCAGCAGTGAGGGACAGTGGGCCTACGAGCAGTACTTC.

This clonotype was counted ten times or more. The V and J genes are TRBV5-1 and TRBJ1-1; 8 bases align to TRBD1. This CDR3 is 14 amino acids long. Germline V lookup: CDR1 SGHRS, CDR2 YFSETQ. V shed 4 bases and J 0 bases; nucleotides not matched to a gene: 2. CDR3 loop: CASSMTGVNTEAFF. DNA for the CDR3: TGCGCCAGCAGCATGACAGGGGTGAACACTGAAGCTTTCTTT. The full variable domain, with the rest looked up from reference TRBV5-1 and TRBJ1-1, is KAGVTQTPRYLIKTRGQQVTLSCSPISGHRSVSWYQQTPGQGLQFLFEYFSETQRNKGNFPGRFSGRQFSNSRSEMNVSTLELGDSALYLCASSMTGVNTEAFFGQGTRLTVV.

Many counts were recorded for this clonotype. The rearrangement joins TRBV5-1 to TRBJ2-1; 7 bases are a match to TRBD1. CDR1 and CDR2 (germline): SGHRS, YFSETQ. J was trimmed by 2 bases and V by 4 bases; bases with no gene match: 6. CDR3 length: 15 residues. The CDR3 DNA sequence: TGCGCCAGCAGCGTACAGGGGAAGGCCTACAATGAGCAGTTCTTC. Protein product: CASSVQGKAYNEQFF.